A selection of T cell receptor beta chains follows, all from one sample in a study of yellow fever vaccine responses in identical twins. TCRdb recomputed calls from the RT-PCR reads with MiXCR, one row per CDR3 protein. The sample has around 5,800 distinct CDR3 sequences, 77% seen once. Sequencing used T cells from blood (PBMCs), unsorted or a sorted subset (not recorded which), obtained before or after yellow fever vaccination (not recorded which). The receptors derive from a woman aged 18-29 years who received the yellow fever vaccine. Each CDR3 is given with its conserved first and last residue. Rows may omit the clone size; those that give it use once, few, many or a size class.

v_gene	j_gene	abundance	CDR3aa
TRBV29-1	TRBJ2-1	-	CSVELSAVNEQFF
TRBV20-1	TRBJ1-5	-	CSAKRDSNQPQHF
TRBV5-1	TRBJ2-7	-	CASSLASAAYEQYF
TRBV13	TRBJ1-6	few	CASQMEAGSNSPLHF
TRBV5-4	TRBJ2-5	few	CASSLRIGETQYF
TRBV28	TRBJ1-1	-	CASSRQGLGTEAFF
TRBV12-3/TRBV12-4	TRBJ1-4	-	CASSRTANEKLFF
TRBV15	TRBJ2-3	-	CATSREWTDTQYF
TRBV18	TRBJ2-5	-	CASSPPLAGQETQYF
TRBV5-1	TRBJ1-1	-	CASSPRGGASTEAFF
TRBV29-1	TRBJ1-1	-	CSVAAMNTEAFF
TRBV19	TRBJ1-1	-	CASRWTLQGTNTEAFF
TRBV11-1	TRBJ2-1	-	CASSLSGTPGSYNEQFF
TRBV7-9	TRBJ2-3	-	CASSLGVLADTQYF
TRBV5-5	TRBJ2-3	few	CASSLEAGEFHTQYF
TRBV29-1	TRBJ1-2	-	CSYSSVYGYTF
TRBV19	TRBJ1-1	-	CASSIGLDEAFF
TRBV28	TRBJ2-3	-	CASSFTDTQYF
TRBV2	TRBJ1-1	once	CASRAGLNTEAFF
TRBV2	TRBJ2-1	-	CASSLLAGDYNEQFF
TRBV10-1	TRBJ1-2	-	CASSASRGYGYTF
TRBV19	TRBJ2-1	-	CASSRQGNGNEQFF
TRBV28	TRBJ2-7	-	CASSFSYEQYF
TRBV11-1	TRBJ2-5	once	CASSQLAGEGETQYF
TRBV2	TRBJ2-3	-	CASGGQTTDTQYF
TRBV29-1	TRBJ2-1	-	CSSRAQGAHEQFF
TRBV4-1	TRBJ2-7	few	CASSLSRQGRNEQYF
TRBV9	TRBJ1-1	-	CASSGRQGAYTEAFF
TRBV18	TRBJ2-2	-	CASSPNRNTGELFF
TRBV7-3	TRBJ2-1	-	CASSFSGVNNEQFF
TRBV19	TRBJ1-5	-	CASSRSGASNQPQHF
TRBV6-1	TRBJ2-2	-	CASSGLAEPTGELFF
TRBV11-2	TRBJ1-2	-	CASSFFTGAGYTF
TRBV11-3	TRBJ1-1	-	CASSVTEGTEAFF
TRBV16	TRBJ2-7	-	CASSQSGSYEQYF
TRBV19	TRBJ2-1	once	CASLEAASGVYEQFF
TRBV29-1	TRBJ2-1	-	CSVEDRRTGERDYNEQFF
TRBV28	TRBJ2-3	-	CASSGWAGDTQYF
TRBV4-3	TRBJ2-2	-	CASSQDRDSGEWYTGELFF
TRBV14	TRBJ1-2	-	CASSPGPPRYGYTF